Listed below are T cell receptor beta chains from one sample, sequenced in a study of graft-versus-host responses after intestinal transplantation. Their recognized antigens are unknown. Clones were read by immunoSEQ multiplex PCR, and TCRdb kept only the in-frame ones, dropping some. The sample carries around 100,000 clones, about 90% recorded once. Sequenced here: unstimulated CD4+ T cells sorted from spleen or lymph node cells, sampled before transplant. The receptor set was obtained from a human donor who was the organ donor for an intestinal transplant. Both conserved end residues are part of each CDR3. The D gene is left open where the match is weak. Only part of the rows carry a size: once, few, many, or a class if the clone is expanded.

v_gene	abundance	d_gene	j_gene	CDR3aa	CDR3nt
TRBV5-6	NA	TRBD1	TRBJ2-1	CASSLRGTGVNEQFF	TGTGCCAGCAGCTTGAGAGGGACAGGGGTTAATGAGCAGTTCTTC
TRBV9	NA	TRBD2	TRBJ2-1	CASSVGPAGGREQFF	TGTGCCAGCAGCGTAGGGCCAGCGGGGGGGCGGGAGCAGTTCTTC
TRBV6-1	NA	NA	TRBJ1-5	CASLQRGLGNQPQHF	TGTGCCAGTTTGCAGCGGGGGCTTGGAAATCAGCCCCAGCATTTT
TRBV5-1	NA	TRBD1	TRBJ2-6	CASSAGDRPGANVLTF	TGCGCCAGCAGCGCCGGGGACAGGCCTGGGGCCAACGTCCTGACTTTC
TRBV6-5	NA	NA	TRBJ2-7	CASRWGAGESYEQYF	TGTGCCAGCAGGTGGGGCGCGGGCGAGTCCTACGAGCAGTACTTC
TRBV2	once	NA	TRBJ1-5	CASSVERGLGFGDYSNQPQHF	TGTGCCAGCAGTGTAGAGAGGGGATTGGGTTTTGGAGACTATAGCAATCAGCCCCAGCATTTT
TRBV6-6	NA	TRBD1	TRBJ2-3	CASSYAPGQGDTQYF	TGTGCCAGCAGTTACGCTCCGGGACAGGGAGATACGCAGTATTTT
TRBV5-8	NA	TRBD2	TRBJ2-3	CASRLAGSTDTQYF	TGTGCCAGCAGGCTAGCGGGGAGCACAGATACGCAGTATTTT
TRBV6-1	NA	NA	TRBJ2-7	CASSEEGTPVYEQYF	TGTGCCAGCAGTGAAGAGGGGACACCCGTCTACGAGCAGTACTTC
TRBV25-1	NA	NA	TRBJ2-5	CASSECGETQYF	TGTGCCAGCAGTGAATGTGGTGAGACCCAGTACTTC
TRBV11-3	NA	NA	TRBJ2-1	CASSSQLSDEQFF	TGTGCCAGCAGTTCCCAGCTTTCGGATGAGCAGTTCTTC
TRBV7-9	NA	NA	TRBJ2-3	CASSLVSFPDTQYF	TGTGCCAGCAGCTTAGTTAGTTTCCCAGATACGCAGTATTTT
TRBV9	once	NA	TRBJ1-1	CASSEDPGKNTEAFF	TGTGCCAGCAGCGAAGACCCGGGTAAGAACACTGAAGCTTTCTTT
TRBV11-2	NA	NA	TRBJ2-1	CASSFLAGSEQFF	TGTGCCAGCAGCTTTTTAGCAGGCTCTGAGCAGTTCTTC
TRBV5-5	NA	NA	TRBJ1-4	CASSLFGGEKLFF	TGTGCCAGCAGCTTGTTTGGAGGTGAAAAACTGTTTTTT
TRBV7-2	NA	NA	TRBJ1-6	CASSLAGRDNSPLHF	TGTGCCAGCAGCTTAGCCGGGAGGGATAATTCACCCCTCCACTTT
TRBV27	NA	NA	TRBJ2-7	CASSPPRDSGLAPTRQYF	TGTGCCAGCAGCCCCCCCCGGGACAGCGGGCTGGCTCCTACGAGGCAGTACTTC
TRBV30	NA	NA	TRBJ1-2	CAWSVQLGVSGTF	TGTGCCTGGAGTGTACAGTTGGGGGTTTCGGGAACCTTC
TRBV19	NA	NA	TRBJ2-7	CASSPLGAGNYEQYF	TGTGCCAGTAGTCCCCTGGGCGCAGGGAACTACGAGCAGTACTTC
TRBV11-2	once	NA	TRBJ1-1	CASSLNGAGTEAFF	TGTGCCAGCAGCTTAAACGGGGCAGGTACTGAAGCTTTCTTT
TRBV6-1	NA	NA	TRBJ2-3	CASSDGAPDTQYF	TGTGCCAGCAGTGATGGCGCACCGGATACGCAGTATTTT
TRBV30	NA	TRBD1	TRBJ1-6	CAGSVGTASNSPLHF	TGTGCCGGTTCGGTGGGGACAGCATCTAATTCACCCCTCCACTTT
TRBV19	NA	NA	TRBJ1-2	CASSIGSRGNYGYTF	TGTGCCAGTAGTATCGGCTCCAGGGGAAACTATGGCTACACCTTC
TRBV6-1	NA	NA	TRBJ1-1	CASSERGGLETEAFF	TGTGCCAGCAGTGAACGAGGTGGGTTGGAAACTGAAGCTTTCTTT
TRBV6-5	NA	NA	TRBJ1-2	CASSYSVSNYGYTF	TGTGCCAGCAGTTACTCGGTATCTAACTATGGCTACACCTTC
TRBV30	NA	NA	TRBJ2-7	CAWNPGWGYEQYF	TGTGCCTGGAACCCCGGGTGGGGCTACGAGCAGTACTTC
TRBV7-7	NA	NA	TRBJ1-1	CASSLALDTEAFF	TGTGCCAGCAGTTTAGCATTGGACACTGAAGCTTTCTTT
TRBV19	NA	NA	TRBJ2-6	CASSGNSGANVLTF	TGTGCCAGTAGTGGGAACTCTGGGGCCAACGTCCTGACTTTC
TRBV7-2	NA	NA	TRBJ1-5	CASSLGGQGGNSNQPQHF	TGTGCCAGCAGCTTAGGGGGTCAGGGCGGAAATAGCAATCAGCCCCAGCATTTT
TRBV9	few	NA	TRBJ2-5	CASSALGRTRTETQYF	TGTGCCAGCAGCGCGTTGGGACGGACAAGAACGGAGACCCAGTACTTC
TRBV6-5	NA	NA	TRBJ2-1	CASSYSGTLNEQFF	TGTGCCAGCAGTTACTCGGGGACTCTGAATGAGCAGTTCTTC
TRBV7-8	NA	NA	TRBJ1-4	CAGAFGEGEKLFF	TGTGCCGGGGCATTTGGGGAAGGAGAAAAACTGTTTTTT
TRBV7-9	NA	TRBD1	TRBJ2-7	CASSSNRDSVTYEQYF	TGTGCCAGCAGCTCGAACCGGGACAGTGTAACCTACGAGCAGTACTTC
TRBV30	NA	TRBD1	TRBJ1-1	CAWSADRGYTTEAFF	TGTGCCTGGAGCGCGGACAGGGGGTATACTACTGAAGCTTTCTTT
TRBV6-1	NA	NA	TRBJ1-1	CASTEQGGAEAFF	TGTGCCAGCACTGAACAGGGAGGGGCTGAAGCTTTCTTT
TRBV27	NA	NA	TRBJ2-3	CASSLPAGTQYF	TGTGCCAGCAGTCTCCCAGCCGGTACGCAGTATTTT
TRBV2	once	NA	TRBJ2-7	CASSTGIGEQYF	TGTGCCAGCAGTACAGGAATAGGCGAGCAGTACTTC
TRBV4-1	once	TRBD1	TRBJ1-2	CASSWDRSGGGYTF	TGCGCCAGCAGCTGGGACAGGTCCGGGGGGGGCTACACCTTC
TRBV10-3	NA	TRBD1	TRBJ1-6	CAISERTGQYNSPLHF	TGTGCCATCAGTGAGCGGACAGGCCAATATAATTCACCCCTCCACTTT
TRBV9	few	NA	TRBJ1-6	CASSPRQVRSPLHF	TGTGCCAGCAGCCCCAGACAGGTCAGATCACCCCTCCACTTT
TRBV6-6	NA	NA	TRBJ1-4	CASREQGGIPNEKLFF	TGTGCCAGCAGAGAACAGGGAGGTATCCCTAATGAAAAACTGTTTTTT
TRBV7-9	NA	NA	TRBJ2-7	CASRAGTAREQYF	TGTGCCAGCAGGGCGGGGACAGCGAGGGAGCAGTACTTC
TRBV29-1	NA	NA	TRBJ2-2	CSVTGRYTGELFF	TGCAGCGTCACCGGGCGATACACCGGGGAGCTGTTTTTT
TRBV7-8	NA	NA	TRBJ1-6	CASSLTGNSPLHF	TGTGCCAGCAGCTTAACAGGAAATTCACCCCTCCACTTT
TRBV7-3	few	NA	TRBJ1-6	CASSLTDYSPLHF	TGTGCCAGCAGCTTAACCGATTATTCACCCCTCCACTTT
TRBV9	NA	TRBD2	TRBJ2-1	CASNERGLNEQFF	TGTGCCAGCAATGAGCGGGGTTTAAATGAGCAGTTCTTC
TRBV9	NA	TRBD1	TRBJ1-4	CASSQGTAEEKLFF	TGTGCCAGCAGCCAAGGGACAGCTGAAGAAAAACTGTTTTTT
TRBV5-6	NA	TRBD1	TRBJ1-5	CASSWRGTGAKQPQHF	TGTGCCAGCAGCTGGAGAGGGACAGGGGCGAAACAGCCCCAGCATTTT